The following is a T cell receptor (beta chain) sequence with its context. Germline V gene lookup returns CDR1 SNHLY and CDR2 FYNNEI. With V trimmed by 7 bases and J by 7 bases, 10 bases remained unmatched. The CDR3 is 15 amino acids. The data stem from a study of T cell changes during pregnancy in multiple sclerosis. TCRdb keeps only in-frame clones here, not all; method: immunoSEQ multiplex PCR. The table shows 30,000 to 35,000 clones, with 85% to 90% occurring only once. V gene TRBV2 combines with J gene TRBJ2-2; 9 nucleotides line up with TRBD2. This TCR was recovered from a female donor with multiple sclerosis, enrolled in a pregnancy study. The sample here was CD8+ T cells from peripheral blood mononuclear cells, taken after pregnancy. This chain's CDR3 is CASKSAGGTNGELFF. CDR3 sequence (DNA): TGTGCCAGCAAGTCGGCGGGGGGGACGAACGGGGAGCTGTTTTTT.